These 17 T cell receptor beta chains share one sample of origin, sequenced in a study of blood T cells in healthy people across ages. The authors ran a second PCR of about 7 to 11 cycles using a sample-barcoded 5' primer and a J-beta primer mix. TCRdb used MiXCR to reprocess the 5' RACE reads, holding one entry per CDR3 protein. Of roughly 1.4 million distinct CDR3 sequences listed, approximately 59% are singletons. The sequencing input was blood. Receptors were obtained from a man aged 18 to 30 in good health.

The CDR3 DNA reads TGCAGTGCCAAGGGACAGATAGAATACGAGCAGTACTTC. Its translation is CSAKGQIEYEQYF. The chain has TRBV20-1 and TRBJ2-7; 7 bases agree with TRBD1. The CDR3 length is 13 residues. Losses at the gene ends were 6 bases for V and 4 bases for J; bases not matched to a gene: 9. CDR1 is DFQATT and CDR2 is SNEGSKA in the germline V gene (reference sequence).

This clonotype was observed a few times. This chain joins TRBV6-2 or TRBV6-3 and TRBJ2-5, with 15 bases aligning to TRBD2. V dropped 5 bases and J dropped 5; count of bases not matched to a gene: 6. The CDR3 spans 16 residues. Germline V gene data show CDR1 as MNHEY and CDR2 as SVGEGT. The CDR3 loop reads CASSRTSGGARETQYF. The CDR3, as DNA: TGTGCCAGCAGTAGGACTAGCGGGGGGGCCAGGGAGACCCAGTACTTC.

V gene TRBV12-3 or TRBV12-4 combines with J gene TRBJ2-3; the match to TRBD1 covers 7 bases. CDR3 size: 15 residues. J was trimmed by 2 bases and V by 1 base; bases with no gene match: 3. This chain's CDR3 is CASSLEGQTTDTQYF. In DNA, the CDR3 is TGTGCCAGCAGTTTAGAGGGACAGACCACAGATACGCAGTATTTT.

The chain couples TRBV28 to TRBJ2-3, with TRBD2 as a possible D gene (6 bases). Germline loops: CDR1 MDHEN, CDR2 SYDVKM. There are 15 residues in the CDR3. Trimming took 3 bases from V and 4 from J, leaving 14 bases between them. CDR3 nucleotide sequence: TGTGCCAGCAGTTTCGGGGGAAGTGTGTCAGATACGCAGTATTTT. Its protein product is CASSFGGSVSDTQYF. Complete variable domain (other parts from reference TRBV28 and TRBJ2-3): DVKVTQSSRYLVKRTGEKVFLECVQDMDHENMFWYRQDPGLGLRLIYFSYDVKMKEKGDIPEGYSVSREKKERFSLILESASTNQTSMYLCASSFGGSVSDTQYFGPGTRLTVL.

The rearrangement joins TRBV6-5 to TRBJ2-4; D may match TRBD1 or TRBD2 (5 bases each). The J call may be wrong; the DNA end is better matched by TRBJ2-7. Germline lookup yields CDR1 MNHEY and CDR2 SVGAGI. The CDR3 has 13 residues. The CDR3 loop reads CASSYSRGAEQYF. CDR3 nucleotides: TGTGCCAGCAGTTACTCGAGGGGCGCCGAGCAGTACTTC.

This clonotype was seen repeatedly, ten times or more. The chain employs TRBV7-9 and TRBJ2-7; maybe TRBD2 (5 bases). Between the trimmed V and J ends, which lost 5 bases and 2 bases, there was a span of 7 bases. Germline V gene lookup returns CDR1 SEHNR and CDR2 FQNEAQ (reference sequence). The CDR3 consists of 12 residues. The CDR3 nucleotides are TGTGCCAGCAGCCGAGGGCCCTACGAGCAGTACTTC. Translated: CASSRGPYEQYF.

This clonotype was observed a few times. This chain links TRBV29-1 with TRBJ2-2; D might be TRBD1 (5 bases). This CDR3 region has 15 residues. Germline values: CDR1 SQVTM, CDR2 ANQGSEA. Trimming took 3 bases from V and 0 from J, leaving 11 bases between them. The CDR3 region has the DNA TGCAGCGTTGAGTACCTGACAGCGAACACCGGGGAGCTGTTTTTT. As protein: CSVEYLTANTGELFF.

This clonotype turned up a few times. The rearrangement joins TRBV4-2 to TRBJ2-2; D is perhaps TRBD1 (5 bases). From germline, CDR1 is LGHNA and CDR2 YNFKEQ. Trimming stripped 4 bases from V and 6 bases from J, with 21 bases between. The CDR3 has 17 amino acids. CDR3: CASSLPAIQDWPGELFF. CDR3 nucleotides: TGTGCCAGCAGCCTGCCTGCGATACAGGATTGGCCCGGGGAGCTGTTTTTT.

The genes are TRBV25-1 and TRBJ1-2, with 10 nucleotides matching TRBD1. The CDR3 is 12 residues long. V shed 8 bases and J 7 bases; nucleotides not matched to a gene: 4. Germline loops: CDR1 MGHDK, CDR2 SYGVNS. CDR3 bases: TGTGCCAGCTTGGGACAGGGGCTTGGCTACACCTTC. It translates to CASLGQGLGYTF.

Details on this clonotype: At one end the junction does not follow the germline gene, possibly because of a read error. The chain links TRBV7-2 to TRBJ2-7; 12 nucleotides line up with TRBD2. The DNA matches TRBJ2-4 better at its end, which makes the J call doubtful. The CDR3 is 14 amino acids. In germline, CDR1 is SGHTA, CDR2 FQGNSA. The CDR3 DNA reads as TGTGCCAGCAGCCTAGCGGGAGGGCAGGACATTCAGTACTTC. Translating it yields CASSLAGGQDIQYF.

This chain uses TRBV11-2 with TRBJ2-5; D is possibly TRBD2 (6 bases). The germline V and J ends were trimmed by 1 base and 5 bases, with 20 bases remaining between them. Germline V gene lookup returns CDR1 SGHAT and CDR2 FQNNGV. CDR3 size: 17 residues. CDR3 in amino acids: CASSLVVATGSWETQYF. CDR3 coding DNA: TGTGCCAGCAGCTTAGTAGTGGCTACCGGGAGTTGGGAGACCCAGTACTTC.

V and J are TRBV20-1 and TRBJ2-1; a possible D gene is TRBD2 (5 bases). Germline V lookup: CDR1 DFQATT, CDR2 SNEGSKA (reference sequence). The V gene lost 6 bases and the J gene lost 9 bases, with 15 bases spanning the gap. The length of the CDR3 is 12 residues. The CDR3 loop is CSAGGLRSEQFF. Here the CDR3 DNA reads TGCAGTGCCGGCGGACTTCGGAGTGAGCAGTTCTTC.

This clonotype was picked up one time. A read error may explain this, as a much larger clone is one base away. V is TRBV7-8 and J is TRBJ1-6; D ambiguous. This CDR3 region has 18 residues. Germline CDR1 SGHVS, CDR2 FQNEAQ. The CDR3 region has the DNA TGTGTCAGCAGCTTATTTCCGCCCGCAGCATCGCTAAATTCACCCCTCCACTTT. This gives the protein CVSSLFPPAASLNSPLHF.

Notes on this clonotype: At one boundary the junction diverges from the germline segment, which might be a read error. This chain connects TRBV6-2 or TRBV6-3 to TRBJ1-6, with D unresolved. This CDR3 comprises 14 residues. Germline V CDR1 and CDR2: MNHEY, SVGEGT. In nucleotides, the CDR3 is TGTGTCAGCAGCATAAACGGCCTTGATTCACCCCTCCACTTT. Translated, it gives CVSSINGLDSPLHF.

The genes are TRBV5-1 and TRBJ2-5; D perhaps matches TRBD1 (6 bases). CDR3 length: 14 amino acids. Germline-derived CDR1 and CDR2 are SGHRS and YFSETQ. Trimming shortened V by 0 bases and J by 10 bases, and 16 bases separated the two germline ends. CDR3 loop: CASSLADPGEIQYF. The DNA of the CDR3 is TGCGCCAGCAGCTTGGCGGATCCAGGGGAAATCCAGTACTTC. The full variable domain, completed using reference TRBV5-1 and TRBJ2-5, is KAGVTQTPRYLIKTRGQQVTLSCSPISGHRSVSWYQQTPGQGLQFLFEYFSETQRNKGNFPGRFSGRQFSNSRSEMNVSTLELGDSALYLCASSLADPGEIQYFGPGTRLLVL.

CDR3 amino acids: CASTGGRNYEQYF. DNA for the CDR3: TGTGCCAGCACGGGCGGCCGGAACTACGAGCAGTACTTC. The chain links TRBV6-2 or TRBV6-3 to TRBJ2-7; unclear D gene. The CDR3 extends over 13 amino acids. V was cut by 7 bases and J by 3 bases, with 13 bases left in between. The germline gives CDR1 MNHEY, CDR2 SVGEGT.

The V and J genes are TRBV29-1 and TRBJ1-1; no firm D call. The CDR3 consists of 12 residues. Germline CDR1 reads SQVTM; CDR2 reads ANQGSEA. With 0 bases removed from V and 7 bases from J, the gap between germline ends came to 9 bases. Here the CDR3 reads CSVEEGSREAFF. In DNA, the CDR3 is TGCAGCGTTGAAGAGGGTAGCCGTGAAGCTTTCTTT. Supplemented by reference TRBV29-1 and TRBJ1-1, the full variable domain reads SAVISQKPSRDICQRGTSLTIQCQVDSQVTMMFWYRQQPGQSLTLIATANQGSEATYESGFVIDKFPISRPNLTFSTLTVSNMSPEDSSIYLCSVEEGSREAFFGQGTRLTVV.